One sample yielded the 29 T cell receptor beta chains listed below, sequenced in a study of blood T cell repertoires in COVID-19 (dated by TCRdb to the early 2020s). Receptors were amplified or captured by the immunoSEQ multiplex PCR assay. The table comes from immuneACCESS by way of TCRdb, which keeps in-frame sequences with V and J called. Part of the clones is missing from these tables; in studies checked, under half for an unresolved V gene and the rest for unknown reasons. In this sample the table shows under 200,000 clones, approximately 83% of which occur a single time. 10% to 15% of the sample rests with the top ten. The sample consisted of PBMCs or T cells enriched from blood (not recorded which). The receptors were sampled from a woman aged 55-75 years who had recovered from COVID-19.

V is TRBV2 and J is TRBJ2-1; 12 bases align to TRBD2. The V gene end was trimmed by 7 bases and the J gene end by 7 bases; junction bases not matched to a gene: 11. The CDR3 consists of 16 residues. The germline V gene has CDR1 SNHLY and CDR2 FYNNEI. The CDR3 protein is CASNQGTTSGGNEQFF. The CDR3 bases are TGTGCCAGCAACCAAGGGACGACTAGCGGGGGTAATGAGCAGTTCTTC.

CDR3 amino acids: CASSMRTGGNEKLFF. CDR3 DNA: TGTGCCAGCAGCATGCGCACAGGGGGGAATGAAAAACTGTTTTTT. The rearrangement uses TRBV5-4 and TRBJ1-4; TRBD1 matches at 8 bases. Germline V CDR1 and CDR2: SGHNT, YYREEE (reference sequence). The CDR3 loop spans 15 amino acids. After removal of 4 bases from V and 5 bases from J, the junction contained 7 bases not matched to a gene.

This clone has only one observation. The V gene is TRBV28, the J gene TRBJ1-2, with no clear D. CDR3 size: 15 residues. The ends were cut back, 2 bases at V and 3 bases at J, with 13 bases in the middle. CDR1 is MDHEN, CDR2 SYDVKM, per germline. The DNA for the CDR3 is TGTGCCAGCAGTTTAATCCCAGACACATACTATGGCTACACCTTC. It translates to CASSLIPDTYYGYTF.

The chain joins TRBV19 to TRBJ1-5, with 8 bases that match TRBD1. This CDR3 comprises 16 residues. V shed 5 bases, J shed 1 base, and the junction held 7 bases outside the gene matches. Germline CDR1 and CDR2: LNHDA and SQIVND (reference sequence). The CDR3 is CASSYWTGSSNQPQHF. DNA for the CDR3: TGTGCCAGTAGTTACTGGACAGGGAGCAGCAATCAGCCCCAGCATTTT.

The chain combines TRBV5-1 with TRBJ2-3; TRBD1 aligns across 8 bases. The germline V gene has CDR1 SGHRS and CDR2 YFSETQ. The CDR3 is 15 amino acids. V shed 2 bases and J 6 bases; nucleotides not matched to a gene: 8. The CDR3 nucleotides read TGCGCCAGCAGCTTTATTCAGGGGGCGGAGGATACGCAGTATTTT. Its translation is CASSFIQGAEDTQYF.

Here the CDR3 reads CASSWEAAYEQYF. The CDR3 nucleotides read TGTGCCAGCAGTTGGGAGGCGGCCTACGAGCAGTACTTC. The V gene is TRBV6-5, the J gene TRBJ2-7; D perhaps matches TRBD2 (6 bases). The germline gives CDR1 MNHEY, CDR2 SVGAGI. V was shortened by 4 bases and J by 2 bases, with 9 bases between the two germline ends. The CDR3 spans 13 residues.

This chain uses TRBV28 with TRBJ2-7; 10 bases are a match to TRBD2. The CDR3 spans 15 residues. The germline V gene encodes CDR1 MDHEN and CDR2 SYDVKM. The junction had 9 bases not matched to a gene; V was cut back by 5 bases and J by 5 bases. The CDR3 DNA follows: TGTGCCAGCAGTCCTAGCGGGAGATACCAGGACGAGCAGTACTTC. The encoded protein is CASSPSGRYQDEQYF. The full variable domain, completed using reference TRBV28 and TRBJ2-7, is DVKVTQSSRYLVKRTGEKVFLECVQDMDHENMFWYRQDPGLGLRLIYFSYDVKMKEKGDIPEGYSVSREKKERFSLILESASTNQTSMYLCASSPSGRYQDEQYFGPGTRLTVT.

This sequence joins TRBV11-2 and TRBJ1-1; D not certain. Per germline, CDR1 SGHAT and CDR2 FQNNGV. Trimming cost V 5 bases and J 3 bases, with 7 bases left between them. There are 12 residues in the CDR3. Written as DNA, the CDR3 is TGTGCCAGCAGCCCTCGGGACACTGAAGCTTTCTTT. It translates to CASSPRDTEAFF.

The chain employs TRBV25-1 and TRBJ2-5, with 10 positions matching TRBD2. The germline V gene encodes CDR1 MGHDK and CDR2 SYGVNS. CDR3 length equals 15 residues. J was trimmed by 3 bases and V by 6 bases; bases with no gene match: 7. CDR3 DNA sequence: TGTGCCAGCAGCCTGCGTCTAGCGGGGGAAGAGACCCAGTACTTC. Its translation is CASSLRLAGEETQYF.

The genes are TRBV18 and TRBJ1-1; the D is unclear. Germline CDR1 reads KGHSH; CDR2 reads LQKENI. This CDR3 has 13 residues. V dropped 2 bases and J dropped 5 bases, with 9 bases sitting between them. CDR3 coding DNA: TGTGCCAGCTCACCATCCGACAAAACTGAAGCTTTCTTT. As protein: CASSPSDKTEAFF.

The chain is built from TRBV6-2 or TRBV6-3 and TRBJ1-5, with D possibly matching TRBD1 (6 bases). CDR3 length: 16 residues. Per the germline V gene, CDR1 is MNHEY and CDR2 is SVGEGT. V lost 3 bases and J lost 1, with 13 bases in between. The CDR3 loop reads CASSYLGAGSNQPQHF. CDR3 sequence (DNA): TGTGCCAGCAGTTATTTGGGGGCAGGGAGCAATCAGCCCCAGCATTTT.

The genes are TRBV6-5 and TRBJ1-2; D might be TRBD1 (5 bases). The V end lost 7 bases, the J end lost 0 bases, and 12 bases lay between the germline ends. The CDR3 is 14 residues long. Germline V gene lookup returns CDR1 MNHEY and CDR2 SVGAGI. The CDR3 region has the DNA TGTGCCAGCACGCAGGGATTAGCTAACTATGGCTACACCTTC. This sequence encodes CASTQGLANYGYTF.

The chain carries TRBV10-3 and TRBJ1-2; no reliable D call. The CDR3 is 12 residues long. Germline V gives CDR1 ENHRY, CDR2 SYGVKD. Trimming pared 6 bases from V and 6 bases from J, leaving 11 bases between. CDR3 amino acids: CAISYGLDGYTF. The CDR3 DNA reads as TGTGCCATCAGCTATGGGCTCGATGGCTACACCTTC.

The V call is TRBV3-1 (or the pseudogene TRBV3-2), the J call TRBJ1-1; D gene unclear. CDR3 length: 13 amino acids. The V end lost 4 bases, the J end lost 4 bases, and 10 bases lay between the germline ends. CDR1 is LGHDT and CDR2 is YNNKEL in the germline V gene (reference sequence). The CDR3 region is CASSPLIGTEAFF. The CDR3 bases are TGTGCCAGCAGCCCACTCATTGGCACTGAAGCTTTCTTT.

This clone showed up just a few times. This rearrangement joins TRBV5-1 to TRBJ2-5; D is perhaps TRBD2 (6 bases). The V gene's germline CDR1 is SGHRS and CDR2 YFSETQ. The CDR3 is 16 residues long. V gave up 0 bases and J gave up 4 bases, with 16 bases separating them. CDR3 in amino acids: CASSLAGTSVPETQYF. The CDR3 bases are TGCGCCAGCAGCTTGGCGGGGACTTCCGTTCCAGAGACCCAGTACTTC.

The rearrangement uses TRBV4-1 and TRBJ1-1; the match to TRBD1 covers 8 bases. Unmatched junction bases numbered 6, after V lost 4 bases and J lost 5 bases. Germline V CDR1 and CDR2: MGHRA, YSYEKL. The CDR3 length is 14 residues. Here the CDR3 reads CASSPGQGGTEAFF. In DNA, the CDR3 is TGCGCCAGCAGCCCAGGACAGGGCGGAACTGAAGCTTTCTTT.

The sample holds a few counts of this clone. CDR3 DNA sequence: TGTGCCAGCAGCGAGAGAACAGGGTCAACTAATGAAAAACTGTTTTTT. Translated, it gives CASSERTGSTNEKLFF. The chain combines TRBV9 with TRBJ1-4, with D perhaps matching TRBD1 (6 bases). In germline, CDR1 is SGDLS, CDR2 YYNGEE. The CDR3 is made up of 16 amino acids. Trimming cost V 3 bases and J 0 bases, with 12 bases left between them.

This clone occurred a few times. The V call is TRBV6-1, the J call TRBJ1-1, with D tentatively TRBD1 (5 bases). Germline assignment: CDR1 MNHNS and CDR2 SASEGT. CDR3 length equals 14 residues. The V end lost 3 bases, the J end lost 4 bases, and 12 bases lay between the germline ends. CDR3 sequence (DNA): TGTGCCAGCAGTGACCAGGGAAGCTTCACTGAAGCTTTCTTT. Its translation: CASSDQGSFTEAFF.

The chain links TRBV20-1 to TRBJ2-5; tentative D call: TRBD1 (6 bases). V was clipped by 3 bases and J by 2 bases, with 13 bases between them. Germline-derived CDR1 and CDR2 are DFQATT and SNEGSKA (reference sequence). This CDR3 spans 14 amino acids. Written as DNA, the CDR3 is TGCAGTGCTAGTGTAACAGGGTTACAAGAGACCCAGTACTTC. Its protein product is CSASVTGLQETQYF.

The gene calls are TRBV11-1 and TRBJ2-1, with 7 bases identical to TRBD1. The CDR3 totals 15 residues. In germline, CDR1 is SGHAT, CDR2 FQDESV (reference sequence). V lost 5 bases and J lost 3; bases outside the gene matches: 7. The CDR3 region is CASSRDREGYNEQFF. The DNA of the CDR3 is TGTGCCAGCAGCCGAGACAGGGAAGGCTACAATGAGCAGTTCTTC.

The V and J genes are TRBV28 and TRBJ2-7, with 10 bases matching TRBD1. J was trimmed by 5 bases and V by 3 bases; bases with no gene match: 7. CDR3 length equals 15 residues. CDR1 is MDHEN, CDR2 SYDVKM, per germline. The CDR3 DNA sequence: TGTGCCAGCAGTTTCAAGGGACAGGGGAGCAACGAGCAGTACTTC. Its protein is CASSFKGQGSNEQYF.

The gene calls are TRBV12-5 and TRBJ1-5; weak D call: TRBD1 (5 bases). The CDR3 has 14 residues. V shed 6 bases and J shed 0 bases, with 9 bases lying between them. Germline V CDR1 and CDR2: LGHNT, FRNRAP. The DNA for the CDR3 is TGTGCTAGTGGGGGAGGGGATAGCAATCAGCCCCAGCATTTT. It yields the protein CASGGGDSNQPQHF.

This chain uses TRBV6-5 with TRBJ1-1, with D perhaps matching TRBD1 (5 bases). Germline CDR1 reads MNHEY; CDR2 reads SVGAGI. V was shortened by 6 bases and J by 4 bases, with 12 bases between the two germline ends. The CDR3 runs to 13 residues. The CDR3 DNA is TGTGCCAGCAGACACGAAAGGGGCACTGAAGCTTTCTTT. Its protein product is CASRHERGTEAFF.

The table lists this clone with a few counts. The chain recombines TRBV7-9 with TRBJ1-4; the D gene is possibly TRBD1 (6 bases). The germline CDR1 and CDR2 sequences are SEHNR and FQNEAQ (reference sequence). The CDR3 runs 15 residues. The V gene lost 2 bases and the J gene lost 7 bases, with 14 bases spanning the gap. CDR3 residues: CASSLNQGQSEKLFF. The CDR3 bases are TGTGCCAGCAGCTTAAATCAGGGGCAGAGTGAAAAACTGTTTTTT.

The CDR3 region has the DNA TGTGCCAGCAGCCGTGGACTAGCGGGTTACGAGCAGTACTTC. Amino acids: CASSRGLAGYEQYF. The chain carries TRBV3-1 (or the pseudogene TRBV3-2) and TRBJ2-7; 11 positions match TRBD2. This CDR3 is built from 14 residues. Germline CDR1 is LGHDT and CDR2 is YNNKEL (reference sequence). Trimming removed 4 bases from V and 4 bases from J; junction bases left unmatched: 3.

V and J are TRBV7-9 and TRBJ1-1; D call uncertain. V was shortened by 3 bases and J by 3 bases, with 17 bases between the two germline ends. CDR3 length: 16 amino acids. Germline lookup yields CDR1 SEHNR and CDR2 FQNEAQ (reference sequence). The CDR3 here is CASSLARLGGDTEAFF. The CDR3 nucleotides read TGTGCCAGCAGCTTGGCAAGACTGGGAGGTGACACTGAAGCTTTCTTT. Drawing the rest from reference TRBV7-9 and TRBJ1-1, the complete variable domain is DTGVSQNPRHKITKRGQNVTFRCDPISEHNRLYWYRQTLGQGPEFLTYFQNEAQLEKSRLLSDRFSAERPKGSFSTLEIQRTEQGDSAMYLCASSLARLGGDTEAFFGQGTRLTVV.

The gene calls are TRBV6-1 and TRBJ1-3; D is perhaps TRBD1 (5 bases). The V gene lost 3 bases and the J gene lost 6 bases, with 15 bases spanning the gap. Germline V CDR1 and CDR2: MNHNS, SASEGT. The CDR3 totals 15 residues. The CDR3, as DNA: TGTGCCAGCAGTGAGGTTTGGGGGAGGGAAAACACCATATATTTT. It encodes CASSEVWGRENTIYF.

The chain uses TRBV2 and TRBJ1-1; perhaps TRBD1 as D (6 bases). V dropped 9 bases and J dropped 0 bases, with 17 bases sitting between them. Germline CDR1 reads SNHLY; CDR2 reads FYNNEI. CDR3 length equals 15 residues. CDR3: CASSPQGPMNTEAFF. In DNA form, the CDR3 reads TGTGCCAGTTCACCTCAGGGGCCCATGAACACTGAAGCTTTCTTT.

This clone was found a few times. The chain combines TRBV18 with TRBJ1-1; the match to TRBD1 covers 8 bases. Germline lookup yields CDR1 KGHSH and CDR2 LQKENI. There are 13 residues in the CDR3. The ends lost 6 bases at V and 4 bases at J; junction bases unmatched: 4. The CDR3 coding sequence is TGTGCCAGCTCGACGACAGGGGCCACTGAAGCTTTCTTT. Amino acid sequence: CASSTTGATEAFF.